The present T cell receptor beta chain was sequenced within a study of regulatory T cells in long-lasting Graves disease. Study-wide points: Since the sample size was small, accuracy may have been reduced. Public clonotype sharing was higher in persistent than newly diagnosed patients.

As for time point: persistent/refractory GD, antithyroid drugs over 5 years with positive TRAb. PBMC RNA served as the TCR library source. V was cut by 4 bases and J by 6 bases, with 13 bases left in between. The CDR3 length is 13 residues. Germline values: CDR1 SGHRS, CDR2 YFSETQ. Remarks on this clonotype: Its antigen remains unknown.

According to the study, TCR beta libraries were built with iRepertoire HTBI primers and CDR3-region Arm-PCR. TCRdb re-called the multiplex PCR reads with MiXCR, one entry per CDR3 protein. The table includes about 470,000 distinct CDR3 sequences, approximately 21% detected once. The source was peripheral blood mononuclear cells (PBMCs), collected when the disease was refractory, from a patient treated with antithyroid drugs. This sequence was found in a female donor with Graves disease. The V gene is TRBV5-1, the J gene TRBJ1-1; weak D call: TRBD1 (6 bases). In DNA form, the CDR3 reads TGCGCCAGCAGCGTTACAGGGACGCCTGAAGCTTTCTTT. Protein product: CASSVTGTPEAFF.